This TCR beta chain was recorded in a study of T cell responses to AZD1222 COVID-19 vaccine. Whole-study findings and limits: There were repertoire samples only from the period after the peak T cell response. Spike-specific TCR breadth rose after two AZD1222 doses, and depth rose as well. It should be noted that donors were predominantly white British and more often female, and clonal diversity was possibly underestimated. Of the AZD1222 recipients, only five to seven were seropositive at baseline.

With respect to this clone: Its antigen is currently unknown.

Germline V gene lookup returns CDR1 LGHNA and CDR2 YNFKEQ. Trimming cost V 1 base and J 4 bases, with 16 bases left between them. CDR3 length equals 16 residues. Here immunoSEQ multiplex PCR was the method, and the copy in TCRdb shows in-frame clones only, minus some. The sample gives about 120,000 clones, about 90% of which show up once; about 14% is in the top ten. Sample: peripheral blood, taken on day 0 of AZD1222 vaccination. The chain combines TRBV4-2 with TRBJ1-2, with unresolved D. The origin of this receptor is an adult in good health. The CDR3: CASSQVGSSAIYGYTF. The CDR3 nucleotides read TGTGCCAGCAGCCAAGTCGGCTCTTCAGCGATCTATGGCTACACCTTC.